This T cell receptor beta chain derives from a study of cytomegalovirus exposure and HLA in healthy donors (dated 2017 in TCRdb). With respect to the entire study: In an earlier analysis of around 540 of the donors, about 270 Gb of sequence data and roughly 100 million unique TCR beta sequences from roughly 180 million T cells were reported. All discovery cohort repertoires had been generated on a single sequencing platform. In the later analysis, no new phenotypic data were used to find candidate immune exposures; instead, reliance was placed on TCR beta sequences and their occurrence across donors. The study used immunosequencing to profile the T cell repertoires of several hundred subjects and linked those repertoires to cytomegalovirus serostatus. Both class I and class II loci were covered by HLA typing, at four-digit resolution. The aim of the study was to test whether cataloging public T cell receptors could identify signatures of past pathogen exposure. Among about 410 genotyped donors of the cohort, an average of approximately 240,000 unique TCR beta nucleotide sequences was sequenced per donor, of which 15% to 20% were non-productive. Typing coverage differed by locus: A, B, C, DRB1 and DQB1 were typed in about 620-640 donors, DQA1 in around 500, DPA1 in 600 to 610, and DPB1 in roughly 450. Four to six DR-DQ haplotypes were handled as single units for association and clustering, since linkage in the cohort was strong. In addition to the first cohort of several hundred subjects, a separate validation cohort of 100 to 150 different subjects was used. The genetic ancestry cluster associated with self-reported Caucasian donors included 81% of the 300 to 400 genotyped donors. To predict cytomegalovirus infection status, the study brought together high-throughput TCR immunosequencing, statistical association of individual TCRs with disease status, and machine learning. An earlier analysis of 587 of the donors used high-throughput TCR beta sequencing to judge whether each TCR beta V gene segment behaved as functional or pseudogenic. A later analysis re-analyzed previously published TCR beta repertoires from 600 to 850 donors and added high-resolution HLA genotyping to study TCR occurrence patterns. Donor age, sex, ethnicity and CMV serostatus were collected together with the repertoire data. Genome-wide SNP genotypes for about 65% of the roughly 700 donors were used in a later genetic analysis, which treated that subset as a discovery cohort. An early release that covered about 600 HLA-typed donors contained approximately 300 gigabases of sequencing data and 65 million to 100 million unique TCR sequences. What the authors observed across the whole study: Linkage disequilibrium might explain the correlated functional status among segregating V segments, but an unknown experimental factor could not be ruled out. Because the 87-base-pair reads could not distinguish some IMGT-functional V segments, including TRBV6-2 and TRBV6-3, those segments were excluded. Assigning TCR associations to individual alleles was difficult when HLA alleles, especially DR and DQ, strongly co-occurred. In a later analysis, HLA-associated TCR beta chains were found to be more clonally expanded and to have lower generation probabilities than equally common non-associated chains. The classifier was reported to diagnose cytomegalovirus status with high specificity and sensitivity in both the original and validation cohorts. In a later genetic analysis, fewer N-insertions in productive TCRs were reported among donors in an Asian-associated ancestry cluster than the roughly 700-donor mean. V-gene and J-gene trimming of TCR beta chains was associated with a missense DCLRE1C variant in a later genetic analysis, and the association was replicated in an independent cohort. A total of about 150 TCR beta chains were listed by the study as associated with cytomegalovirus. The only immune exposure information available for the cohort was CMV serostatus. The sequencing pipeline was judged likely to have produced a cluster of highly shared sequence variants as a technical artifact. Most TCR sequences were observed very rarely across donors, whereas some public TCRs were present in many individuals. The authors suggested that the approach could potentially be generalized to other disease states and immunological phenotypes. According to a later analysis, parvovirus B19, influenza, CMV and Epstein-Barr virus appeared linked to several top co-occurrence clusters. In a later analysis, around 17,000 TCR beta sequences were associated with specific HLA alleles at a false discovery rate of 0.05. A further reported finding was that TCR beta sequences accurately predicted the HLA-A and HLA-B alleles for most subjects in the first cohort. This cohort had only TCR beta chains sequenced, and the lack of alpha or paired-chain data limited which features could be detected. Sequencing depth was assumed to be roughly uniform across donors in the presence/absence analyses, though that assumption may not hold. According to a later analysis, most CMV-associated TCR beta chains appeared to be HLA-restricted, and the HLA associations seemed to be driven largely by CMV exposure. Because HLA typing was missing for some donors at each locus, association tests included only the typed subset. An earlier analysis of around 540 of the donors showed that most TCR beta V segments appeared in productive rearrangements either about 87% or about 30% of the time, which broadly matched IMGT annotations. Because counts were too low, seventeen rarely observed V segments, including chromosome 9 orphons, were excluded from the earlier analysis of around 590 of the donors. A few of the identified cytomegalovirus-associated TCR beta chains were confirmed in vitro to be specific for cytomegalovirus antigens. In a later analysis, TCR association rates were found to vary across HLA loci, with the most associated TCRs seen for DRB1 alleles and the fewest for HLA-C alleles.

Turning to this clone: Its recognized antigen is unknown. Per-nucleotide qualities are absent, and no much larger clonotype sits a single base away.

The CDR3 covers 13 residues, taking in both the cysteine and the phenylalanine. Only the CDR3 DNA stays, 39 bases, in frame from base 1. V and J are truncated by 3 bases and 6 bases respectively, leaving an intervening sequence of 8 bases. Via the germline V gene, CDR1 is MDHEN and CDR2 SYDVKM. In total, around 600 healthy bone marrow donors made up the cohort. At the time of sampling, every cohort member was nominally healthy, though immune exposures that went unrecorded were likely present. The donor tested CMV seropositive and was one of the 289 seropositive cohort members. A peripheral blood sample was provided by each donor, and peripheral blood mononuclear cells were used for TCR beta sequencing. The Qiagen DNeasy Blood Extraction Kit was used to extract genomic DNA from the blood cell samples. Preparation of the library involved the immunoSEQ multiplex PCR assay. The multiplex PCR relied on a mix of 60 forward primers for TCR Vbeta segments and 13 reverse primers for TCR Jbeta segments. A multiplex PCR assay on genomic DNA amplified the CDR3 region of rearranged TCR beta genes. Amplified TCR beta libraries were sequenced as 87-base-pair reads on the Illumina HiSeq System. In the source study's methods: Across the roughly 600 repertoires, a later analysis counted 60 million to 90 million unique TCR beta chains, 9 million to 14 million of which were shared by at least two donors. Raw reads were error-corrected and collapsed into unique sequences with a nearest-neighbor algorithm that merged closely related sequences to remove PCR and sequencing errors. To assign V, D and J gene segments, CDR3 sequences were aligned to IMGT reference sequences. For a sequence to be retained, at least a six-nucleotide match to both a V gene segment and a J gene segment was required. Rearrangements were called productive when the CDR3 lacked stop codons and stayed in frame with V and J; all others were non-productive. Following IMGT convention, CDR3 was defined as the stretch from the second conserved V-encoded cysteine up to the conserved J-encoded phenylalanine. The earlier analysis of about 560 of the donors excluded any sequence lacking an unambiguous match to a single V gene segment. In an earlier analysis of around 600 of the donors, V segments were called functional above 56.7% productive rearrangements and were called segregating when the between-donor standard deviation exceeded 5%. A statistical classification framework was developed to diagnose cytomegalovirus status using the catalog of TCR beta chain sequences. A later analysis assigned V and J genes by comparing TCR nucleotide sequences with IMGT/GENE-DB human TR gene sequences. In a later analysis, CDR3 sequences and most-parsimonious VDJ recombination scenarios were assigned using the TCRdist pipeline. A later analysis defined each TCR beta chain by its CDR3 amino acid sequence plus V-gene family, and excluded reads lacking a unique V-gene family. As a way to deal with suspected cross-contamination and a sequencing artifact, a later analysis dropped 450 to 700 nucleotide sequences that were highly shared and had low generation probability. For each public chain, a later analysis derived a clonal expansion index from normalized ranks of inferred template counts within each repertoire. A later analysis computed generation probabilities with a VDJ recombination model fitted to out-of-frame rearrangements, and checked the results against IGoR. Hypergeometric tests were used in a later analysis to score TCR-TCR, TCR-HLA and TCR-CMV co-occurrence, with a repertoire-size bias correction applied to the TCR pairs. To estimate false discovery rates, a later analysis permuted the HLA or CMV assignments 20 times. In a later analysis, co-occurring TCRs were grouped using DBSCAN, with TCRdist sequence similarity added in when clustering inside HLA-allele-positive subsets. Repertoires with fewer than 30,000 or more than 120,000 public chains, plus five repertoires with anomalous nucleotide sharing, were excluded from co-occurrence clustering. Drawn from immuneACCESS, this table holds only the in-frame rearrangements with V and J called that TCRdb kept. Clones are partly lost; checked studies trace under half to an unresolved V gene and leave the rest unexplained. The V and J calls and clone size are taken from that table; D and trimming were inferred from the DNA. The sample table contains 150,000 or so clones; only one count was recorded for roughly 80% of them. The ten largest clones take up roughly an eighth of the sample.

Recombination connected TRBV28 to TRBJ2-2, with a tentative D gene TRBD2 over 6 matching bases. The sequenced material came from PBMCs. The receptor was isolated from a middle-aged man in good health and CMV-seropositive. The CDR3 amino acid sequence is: CASSLVAAGELFF. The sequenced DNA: TGTGCCAGCAGTTTGGTAGCGGCCGGGGAGCTGTTTTTT.